Listed here are 21 T cell receptor beta chains from one sample, sequenced in a study of Graves' ophthalmopathy and Graves' hyperthyroidism (dated by TCRdb to the late 2010s). The sequencer listed for this sample is Illumina HiSeq 2000. For repertoire sequencing, the TCR beta CDR3 regions were amplified from RNA transcripts. HTBI primers and the Qiagen OneStep RT-PCR kit were used in a first-round RT-PCR, which was followed by a second-round multiplex PCR, size selection and purification. TCRdb's own reprocessing of the public reads used fastp at Q25 and MiXCR and kept productive beta chains. Rows are unified per CDR3 protein, each entry keeping the most common DNA and genes. The sample table shows roughly 350,000 distinct CDR3 sequences, and approximately 17% are seen once. The ten top clones hold 2.4% of the sample. The sequencing sample was made of peripheral blood. The receptor set was obtained from an adult woman with stable Graves' hyperthyroidism.

The chain is built from TRBV5-1 and TRBJ1-1; no firm D call. Germline CDR1 is SGHRS and CDR2 is YFSETQ. This CDR3 is built from 13 residues. V shed 5 bases and J shed 5 bases, with 13 bases lying between them. CDR3 DNA: TGCGCCAGCAGATCCGAAGGAAGGACTGAAGCTTTCTTT. It is translated as CASRSEGRTEAFF.

This clonotype came up many times. The chain is built from TRBV28 and TRBJ2-7; possible D gene TRBD2, 5 bases. The CDR3 loop spans 13 amino acids. Germline-derived CDR1 and CDR2 are MDHEN and SYDVKM. V lost 9 bases, J lost 2 bases, and 14 bases lay in between. The CDR3 sequence: CASRRLLPYEQYF. The DNA of the CDR3 is TGTGCCAGTCGACGACTACTACCCTACGAGCAGTACTTC.

The table lists this clonotype with many counts. V gene TRBV6-2 or TRBV6-3 combines with J gene TRBJ1-2; D uncertain. Germline lookup yields CDR1 MNHEY and CDR2 SVGEGT. V lost 10 bases, J lost 0 bases, and 12 bases lay in between. CDR3 size: 13 residues. In DNA form, the CDR3 reads TGTGCCACCGGGTCGGAGACTAACTATGGCTACACCTTC. This encodes CATGSETNYGYTF.

In its sample, this clonotype was seen many times. The chain combines TRBV7-8 with TRBJ1-2; D not resolved. Per the germline V gene, CDR1 is SGHVS and CDR2 is FQNEAQ. CDR3 length equals 13 residues. V was shortened by 1 base and J by 8 bases, with 11 bases between the two germline ends. CDR3 in amino acids: CASSLVTARGYTF. The DNA of the CDR3 is TGTGCCAGCAGCTTAGTGACGGCTAGGGGCTACACCTTC.

This chain uses TRBV3-1 with TRBJ2-7; 8 bases are a match to TRBD2. The CDR3 has 14 amino acids. Trimming cost V 6 bases and J 4 bases; bases outside gene matches: 8. The germline V gene encodes CDR1 LGHDT and CDR2 YNNKEL (reference sequence). The CDR3 region has the DNA TGTGCCAGCAGTCACCGGGGGGGGCGGTACGAGCAGTACTTC. As protein: CASSHRGGRYEQYF.

In this sample, this clonotype turned up a few times. The rearrangement links TRBV4-1 to TRBJ1-2; possibly TRBD1 for D (5 bases). Trimming cost V 0 bases and J 8 bases, with 16 bases left between them. CDR3 length: 15 residues. Germline V gives CDR1 MGHRA, CDR2 YSYEKL. The CDR3 spells CASSQEGGKPSGYTF. DNA of the CDR3: TGCGCCAGCAGCCAAGAGGGGGGAAAGCCATCCGGCTACACCTTC.

The rearrangement links TRBV7-2 to TRBJ2-5, with D hard to call. Germline CDR1 and CDR2: SGHTA and FQGNSA. Trimming removed 1 base from V and 1 base from J, with 7 bases in between. The CDR3 spans 14 residues. The CDR3 DNA reads TGTGCCAGCAGCTTAGTAGGGCCCCAAGAGACCCAGTACTTC. This translates into CASSLVGPQETQYF. Filled out from reference TRBV7-2 and TRBJ2-5, the complete variable domain reads GAGVSQSPSNKVTEKGKDVELRCDPISGHTALYWYRQSLGQGLEFLIYFQGNSAPDKSGLPSDRFSAERTGGSVSTLTIQRTQQEDSAVYLCASSLVGPQETQYFGPGTRLLVL.

At least ten counts were recorded for this clonotype. This rearrangement joins TRBV28 to TRBJ2-5; D is ambiguous. V was clipped by 5 bases and J by 5 bases, with 15 bases between them. CDR3 length equals 14 residues. Germline loops: CDR1 MDHEN, CDR2 SYDVKM. Here the CDR3 reads CASSPRTGAETQYF. CDR3 nucleotides: TGTGCCAGCAGTCCCCGGACCGGAGCGGAGACCCAGTACTTC. The variable domain in full, completed from reference TRBV28 and TRBJ2-5, reads DVKVTQSSRYLVKRTGEKVFLECVQDMDHENMFWYRQDPGLGLRLIYFSYDVKMKEKGDIPEGYSVSREKKERFSLILESASTNQTSMYLCASSPRTGAETQYFGPGTRLLVL.

This clonotype was picked up one time. This sequence joins TRBV6-1 and TRBJ1-5, with 7 bases matching TRBD1. Germline V CDR1 and CDR2: MNHNS, SASEGT. The CDR3 extends over 15 amino acids. The V and J ends lost 5 bases and 5 bases, in that order; junction bases with no gene match: 9. The CDR3 region is CASSRPRQGDQPQHF. The CDR3 DNA reads TGTGCCAGCAGTCGCCCAAGACAGGGAGATCAGCCCCAGCATTTT.

In the case of this clonotype: The junction departs from the called germline gene at one end, perhaps through a read error. This rearrangement joins TRBV11-2 to TRBJ2-7; possible D gene TRBD2, 5 bases. The germline CDR1 and CDR2 sequences are SGHAT and FQNNGV. The CDR3 extends over 17 amino acids. The CDR3 spells CAGSPTVGGRSSYEQYF. In DNA form, the CDR3 reads TGTGCCGGCAGTCCGACCGTCGGCGGGCGTAGCTCCTACGAGCAGTACTTC.

This clonotype was recorded many times. The rearrangement uses TRBV30 and TRBJ2-7, with 7 bases lining up with TRBD1. Germline trimming cut 0 bases from V and 4 bases from J; bases unmatched to any gene: 9. CDR1 is GTSNPN, CDR2 SVGIG, per germline (reference sequence). The CDR3 spans 15 residues. This chain's CDR3 is CAWSVGTVLGYEQYF. The DNA of the CDR3 is TGTGCCTGGAGTGTTGGGACAGTCCTTGGATACGAGCAGTACTTC.

In this sample, this clonotype turned up many times. The rearrangement joins TRBV5-1 to TRBJ2-5; possibly TRBD2 for D (5 bases). Germline V gene data show CDR1 as SGHRS and CDR2 as YFSETQ. The germline V and J ends were trimmed by 1 base and 2 bases, with 9 bases remaining between them. The CDR3 sequence is 14 residues long. CDR3 coding DNA: TGCGCCAGCAGCTTGAGCGGACCTCAAGAGACCCAGTACTTC. Protein: CASSLSGPQETQYF.

V is TRBV6-5 and J is TRBJ1-5; the D gene is possibly TRBD1 (6 bases). V was cut by 6 bases and J by 5 bases, with 11 bases left in between. Germline-derived CDR1 and CDR2 are MNHEY and SVGAGI. The CDR3 extends over 13 amino acids. In DNA form, the CDR3 reads TGTGCCAGCAGGTTACAGGGCGATCAGCCCCAGCATTTT. It codes for CASRLQGDQPQHF.

This clonotype was recorded at least ten times. J is TRBJ1-5 and V is TRBV28, with D unresolved. The CDR3 loop spans 13 amino acids. Per the germline V gene, CDR1 is MDHEN and CDR2 is SYDVKM. Trimming shortened V by 11 bases and J by 0 bases, and 11 bases separated the two germline ends. For the CDR3, the DNA is TGTGCCGTTCAACCCTCTAGCAATCAGCCCCAGCATTTT. Its protein product is CAVQPSSNQPQHF.

In its sample, this clonotype was seen many times. The J gene is TRBJ2-6, the V gene TRBV19; the D call may be TRBD1 or TRBD2 (6 bases each). Trimming cost V 3 bases and J 2 bases, with 8 bases left between them. Germline V gives CDR1 LNHDA, CDR2 SQIVND (reference sequence). The CDR3 totals 15 residues. The CDR3 nucleotides read TGTGCCAGTAGTATCGGGGGCGCTGGGGCCAACGTCCTGACTTTC. Its translation is CASSIGGAGANVLTF.

In this sample, this clonotype turned up many times. The rearrangement joins TRBV2 to TRBJ2-7; 9 nucleotides agree with TRBD2. This CDR3 has 16 amino acids. The V gene end was trimmed by 0 bases and the J gene end by 6 bases; junction bases not matched to a gene: 9. Germline CDR1 is SNHLY and CDR2 is FYNNEI. As DNA, the CDR3 is TGTGCCAGCAGTGAAGCGCGGGGTCTAGCGGGGCCCGAGCAGTACTTC. As protein: CASSEARGLAGPEQYF.

This clonotype was recorded many times. The gene calls are TRBV29-1 and TRBJ2-2; TRBD2 aligns across 7 bases. Trimming at V came to 5 bases and at J to 0 bases, leaving 3 bases not matched to a gene. Germline V gene sequence: CDR1 SQVTM, CDR2 ANQGSEA. CDR3 length: 14 amino acids. For the CDR3, the DNA is TGCAGCGTTCGCGGGAGCTCGAACACCGGGGAGCTGTTTTTT. It codes for CSVRGSSNTGELFF.

V is TRBV27 and J is TRBJ2-4; D not resolved. The CDR3 runs to 17 residues. Germline V gives CDR1 MNHEY, CDR2 SMNVEV (reference sequence). V gave up 7 bases and J gave up 0 bases, with 19 bases separating them. CDR3 sequence reads: CASTNLPTNLAKNIQYF. The DNA of the CDR3 is TGTGCCAGCACCAACCTACCGACAAATCTAGCCAAAAACATTCAGTACTTC.

This clonotype turned up a few times. This chain links TRBV2 with TRBJ1-6; D is ambiguous. CDR3 size: 11 residues. The germline gives CDR1 SNHLY, CDR2 FYNNEI. V lost 3 bases, J lost 13 bases, and 7 bases lay in between. The chain's CDR3 is CASSDPTPLHF. In DNA, the CDR3 is TGTGCCAGCAGTGATCCTACTCCCCTCCACTTT. Full variable domain (missing parts from reference TRBV2 and TRBJ1-6): EPEVTQTPSHQVTQMGQEVILRCVPISNHLYFYWYRQILGQKVEFLVSFYNNEISEKSEIFDDQFSVERPDGSNFTLKIRSTKLEDSAMYFCASSDPTPLHFGNGTRLTVT.

This clonotype was observed many times. The CDR3 loop is CASSPGMAGATEAFF. CDR3 nucleotides: TGTGCCAGCAGTCCCGGGATGGCGGGTGCCACTGAAGCTTTCTTT. The rearrangement uses TRBV28 and TRBJ1-1; D gene uncertain. CDR3 size: 15 residues. Looked up from germline, CDR1 is MDHEN and CDR2 is SYDVKM. The germline V and J ends were trimmed by 5 bases and 4 bases, with 17 bases remaining between them.

This clonotype occurred many times. The chain has TRBV28 and TRBJ1-3; D remains ambiguous. This CDR3 is built from 12 residues. CDR1 and CDR2 from the germline V gene are MDHEN and SYDVKM. Trimming took 6 bases from V and 6 from J, leaving 9 bases between them. CDR3 protein: CASRPGANTIYF. The CDR3 nucleotides read TGTGCCAGCAGACCCGGCGCAAACACCATATATTTT.